This TCR beta chain was captured in a study of T cell responses to AZD1222 COVID-19 vaccine. TCRdb's table, derived via immunoSEQ multiplex PCR, lists solely in-frame clones and lacks some. The repertoire holds roughly 150,000 clones, with around 89% as singletons. Here the sequenced sample was peripheral blood, taken on day 0 of MenACWY control vaccination. The source is an adult in good health.

The CDR3 reads CASSFEGYGYTF. DNA for the CDR3: TGTGCCAGCAGCTTTGAAGGGTATGGCTACACCTTC. The chain couples TRBV7-2 to TRBJ1-2; D uncertain. This CDR3 is built from 12 residues. V was clipped by 3 bases and J by 5 bases, with 7 bases between them. Germline CDR1 is SGHTA and CDR2 is FQGNSA.